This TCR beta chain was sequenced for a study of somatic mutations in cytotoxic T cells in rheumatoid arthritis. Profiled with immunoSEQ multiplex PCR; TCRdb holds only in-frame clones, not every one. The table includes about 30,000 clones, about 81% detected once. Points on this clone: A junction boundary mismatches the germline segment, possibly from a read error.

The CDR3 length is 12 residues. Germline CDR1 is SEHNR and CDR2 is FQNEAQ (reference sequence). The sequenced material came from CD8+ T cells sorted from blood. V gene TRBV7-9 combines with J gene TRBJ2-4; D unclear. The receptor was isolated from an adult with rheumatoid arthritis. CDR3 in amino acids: CSSEGSKNIQYF. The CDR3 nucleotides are TGCTCCTCGGAAGGGTCCAAAAACATTCAGTACTTC.